This T cell receptor beta chain stems from a study of T cells in localized non-small cell lung cancer (dated by TCRdb to about 2020). At the level of the whole study: The study examined T cell repertoires in roughly 240 patients with early-stage NSCLC and compared tumors with uninvolved tumor-adjacent lungs. All 220 or so NSCLC patients in the cohort were treatment-naive and had localized lung tumors that were resected. The mean age of the NSCLC patients was approximately 71 years, with 130 or so men and over 100 women. Paper-wide results and their limitations: Higher blood T cell density associated with longer overall survival, while higher adjacent-lung clonality associated with shorter survival. Because the study design was exploratory, TCR variables were selected using unadjusted p-values without false-discovery rate correction. A median of about 55 of the top 100 tumor clones were detected in paired uninvolved adjacent lung, and 28 of these tumor clones were also found among the top 100 clones of the paired uninvolved adjacent lung. Because multi-region sequencing of the tumors was not done, intratumor heterogeneity could not be ruled out. Uninvolved tumor-adjacent lung showed the highest T cell clonality, higher than tumor, which suggests more focused antigenic responses in the adjacent lung.

At diagnosis, peripheral blood, uninvolved tumor-adjacent lung and tumor were collected and stored as a combination of fresh-frozen and FFPE material. For TCR repertoire profiling, blood samples were analyzed in the form of peripheral blood mononuclear cells. The CDR3, cysteine through phenylalanine, is 16 amino acids long. This entry keeps only the CDR3 DNA: 48 bases, framed from base 1. The V end loses 2 bases and the J end loses 4 bases, and a stretch of 15 bases separates them. CDR1 MNHEY and CDR2 SMNVEV were looked up in the germline V gene (reference sequence). About this clone itself: What antigen it recognizes has not been identified. Base-call qualities are not available, and no considerably larger clone is one nucleotide away.

TCR beta CDR3 regions were sequenced from DNA using the immunoSEQ Assay. For the original study's pipeline: T cell density was computed as TCR beta template counts normalized to usable DNA estimated by amplifying housekeeping genes. Using the preseqR package, richness was estimated by extrapolating to 120,000 templates for tissue samples and 400,000 templates for PBMC samples. Clonality was defined by subtracting Pielou's evenness from one. Tissue-enriched TCRs were identified by differential abundance testing using productive amino-acid clonotypes, minimum total count 5 and alpha 0.1. The Jaccard Index and the Morisita Overlap Index were used to measure how much the repertoires overlapped between compartments. GLIPH grouped TCR beta CDR3s together with public tetramer-defined viral CDR3s, and a viral motif had to include at least three viral sequences and show V-gene enrichment. As stored in TCRdb, this immuneACCESS dataset retains in-frame rearrangements with V and J assigned. A fraction of the clones does not appear; measured against another copy, unresolved V genes explain less than half of the discrepancy, and the remainder lacks a known reason. That table is the source of V, J and clone size, and D and trimming were worked out from the DNA. Here the sample has 30,000 to 45,000 clones; roughly 88% occur a single time. The top ten clones comprise 2.7% of the sample.

Sequenced here: peripheral blood, sampled before any cancer treatment. The clonotype was recovered from a woman between 35 and 75 years old with stage I lung adenocarcinoma. Recombination linked TRBV27 to TRBJ2-4, with the D gene not clear enough to name. Here is the DNA: TGTGCCAGCAGTTTAAGGGCAATGGATCGGAAAAACATTCAGTACTTC. The encoded protein is CASSLRAMDRKNIQYF.